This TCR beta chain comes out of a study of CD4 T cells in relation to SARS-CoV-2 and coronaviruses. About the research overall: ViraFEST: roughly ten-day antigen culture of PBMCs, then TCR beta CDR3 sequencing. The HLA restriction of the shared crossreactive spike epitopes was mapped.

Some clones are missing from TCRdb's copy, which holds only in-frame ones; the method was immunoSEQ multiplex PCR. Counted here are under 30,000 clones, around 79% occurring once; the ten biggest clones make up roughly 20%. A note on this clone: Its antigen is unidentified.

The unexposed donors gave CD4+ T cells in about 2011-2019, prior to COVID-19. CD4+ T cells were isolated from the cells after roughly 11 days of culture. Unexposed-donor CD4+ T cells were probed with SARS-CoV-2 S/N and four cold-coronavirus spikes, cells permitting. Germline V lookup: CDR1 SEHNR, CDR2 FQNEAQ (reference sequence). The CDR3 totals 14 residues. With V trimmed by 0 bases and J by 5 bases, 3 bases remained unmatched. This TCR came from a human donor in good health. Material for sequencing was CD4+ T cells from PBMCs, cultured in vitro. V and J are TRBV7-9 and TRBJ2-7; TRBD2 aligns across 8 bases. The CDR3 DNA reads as TGTGCCAGCAGCTTAGCTAGCGGGACCCACGAGCAGTACTTC. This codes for CASSLASGTHEQYF.